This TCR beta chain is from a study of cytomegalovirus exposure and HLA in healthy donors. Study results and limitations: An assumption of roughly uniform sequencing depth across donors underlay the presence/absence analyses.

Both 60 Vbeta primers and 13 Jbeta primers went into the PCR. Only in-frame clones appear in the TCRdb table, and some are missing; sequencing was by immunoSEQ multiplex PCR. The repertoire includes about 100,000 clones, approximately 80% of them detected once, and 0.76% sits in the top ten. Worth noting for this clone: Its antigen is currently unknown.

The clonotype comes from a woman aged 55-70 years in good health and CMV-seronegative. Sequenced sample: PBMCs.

The CDR3 DNA reads as TGCGCCAGCAGCCTAGCGGGAGGCTTAAATGAGCAGTTCTTC. This codes for CASSLAGGLNEQFF. This rearrangement joins TRBV5-1 to TRBJ2-1, with TRBD2 matching over 11 bases. Trimming took 4 bases from V and 7 from J; bases not matched to a gene: 4. CDR1 and CDR2 (germline): SGHRS, YFSETQ. The CDR3 sequence is 14 residues long.